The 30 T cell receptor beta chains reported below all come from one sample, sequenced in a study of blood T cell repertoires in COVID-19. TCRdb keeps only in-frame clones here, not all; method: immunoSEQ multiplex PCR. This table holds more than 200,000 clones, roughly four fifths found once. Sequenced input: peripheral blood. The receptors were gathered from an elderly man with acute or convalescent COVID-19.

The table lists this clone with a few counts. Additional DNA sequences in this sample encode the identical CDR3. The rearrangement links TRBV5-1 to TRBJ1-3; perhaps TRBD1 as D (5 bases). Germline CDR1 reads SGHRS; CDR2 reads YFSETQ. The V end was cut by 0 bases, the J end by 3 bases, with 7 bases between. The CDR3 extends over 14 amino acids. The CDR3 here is CASSLAGYGNTIYF. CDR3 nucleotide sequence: TGCGCCAGCAGCTTGGCAGGGTATGGAAACACCATATATTTT.

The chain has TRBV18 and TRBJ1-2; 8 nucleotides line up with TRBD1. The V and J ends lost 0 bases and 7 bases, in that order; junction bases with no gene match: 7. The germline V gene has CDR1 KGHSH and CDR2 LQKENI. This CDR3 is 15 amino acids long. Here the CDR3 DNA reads TGTGCCAGCTCACCACCGGTTCAGGGGGCTTCTGGCTACACCTTC. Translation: CASSPPVQGASGYTF.

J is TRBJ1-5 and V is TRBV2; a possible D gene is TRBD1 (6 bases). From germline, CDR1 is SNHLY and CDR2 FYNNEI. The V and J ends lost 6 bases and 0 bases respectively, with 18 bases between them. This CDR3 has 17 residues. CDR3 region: CASSTPTRGPSNQPQHF. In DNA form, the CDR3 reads TGTGCCAGCAGCACCCCAACCAGGGGCCCTAGCAATCAGCCCCAGCATTTT.

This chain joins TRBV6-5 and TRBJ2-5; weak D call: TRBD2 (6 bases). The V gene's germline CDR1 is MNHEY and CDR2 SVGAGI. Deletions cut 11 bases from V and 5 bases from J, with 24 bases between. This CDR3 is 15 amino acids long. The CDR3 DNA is TGTGCCCTAGCGCAGAGGGCTTCCTTATGGGAGACCCAGTACTTC. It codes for CALAQRASLWETQYF.

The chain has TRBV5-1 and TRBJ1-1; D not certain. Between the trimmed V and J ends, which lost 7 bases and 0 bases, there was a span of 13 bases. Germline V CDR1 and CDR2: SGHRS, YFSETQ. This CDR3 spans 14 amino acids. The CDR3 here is CASREGSLNTEAFF. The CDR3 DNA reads TGCGCCAGCCGGGAAGGGTCCTTGAACACTGAAGCTTTCTTT. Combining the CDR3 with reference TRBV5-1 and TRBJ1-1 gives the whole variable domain KAGVTQTPRYLIKTRGQQVTLSCSPISGHRSVSWYQQTPGQGLQFLFEYFSETQRNKGNFPGRFSGRQFSNSRSEMNVSTLELGDSALYLCASREGSLNTEAFFGQGTRLTVV.

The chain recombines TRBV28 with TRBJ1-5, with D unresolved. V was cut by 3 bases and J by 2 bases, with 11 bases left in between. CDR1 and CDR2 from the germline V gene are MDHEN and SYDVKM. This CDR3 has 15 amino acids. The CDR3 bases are TGTGCCAGCAGTTTTGGCGGGGTTGGCAATCAGCCCCAGCATTTT. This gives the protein CASSFGGVGNQPQHF. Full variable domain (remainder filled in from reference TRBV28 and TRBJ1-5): DVKVTQSSRYLVKRTGEKVFLECVQDMDHENMFWYRQDPGLGLRLIYFSYDVKMKEKGDIPEGYSVSREKKERFSLILESASTNQTSMYLCASSFGGVGNQPQHFGDGTRLSIL.

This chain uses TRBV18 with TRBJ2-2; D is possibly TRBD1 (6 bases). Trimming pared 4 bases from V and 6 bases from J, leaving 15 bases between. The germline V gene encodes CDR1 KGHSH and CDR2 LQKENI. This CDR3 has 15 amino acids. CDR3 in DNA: TGTGCCAGCTCACGGACAGAGACAAGATCCGGGGAGCTGTTTTTT. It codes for CASSRTETRSGELFF.

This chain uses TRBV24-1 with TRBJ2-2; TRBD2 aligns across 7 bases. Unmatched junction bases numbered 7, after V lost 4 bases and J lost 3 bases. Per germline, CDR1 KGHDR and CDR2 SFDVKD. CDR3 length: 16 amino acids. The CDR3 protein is CATSDARAGDTGELFF. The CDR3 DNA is TGTGCCACCAGTGACGCTCGGGCGGGGGACACCGGGGAGCTGTTTTTT.

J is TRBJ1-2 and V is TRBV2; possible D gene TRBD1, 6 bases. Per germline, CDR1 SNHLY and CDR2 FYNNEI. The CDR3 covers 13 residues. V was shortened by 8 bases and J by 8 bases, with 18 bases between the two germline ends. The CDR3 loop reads CASSPETGLGYTF. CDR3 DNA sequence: TGTGCCAGCTCCCCGGAGACAGGACTCGGCTACACCTTC.

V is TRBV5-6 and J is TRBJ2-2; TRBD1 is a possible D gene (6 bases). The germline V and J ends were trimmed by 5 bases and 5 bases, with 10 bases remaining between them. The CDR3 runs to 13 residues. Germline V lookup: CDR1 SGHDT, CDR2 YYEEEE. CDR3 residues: CASSPTGTGELFF. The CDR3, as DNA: TGTGCCAGCAGTCCTACAGGGACCGGGGAGCTGTTTTTT.

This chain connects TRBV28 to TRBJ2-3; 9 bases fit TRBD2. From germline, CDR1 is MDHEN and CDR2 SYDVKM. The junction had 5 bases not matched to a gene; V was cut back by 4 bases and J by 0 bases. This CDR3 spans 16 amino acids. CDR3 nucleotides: TGTGCCAGCAGTTCCCTAGCGGGACATAGCACAGATACGCAGTATTTT. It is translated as CASSSLAGHSTDTQYF.

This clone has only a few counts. CDR3 in amino acids: CAWSVTGLGEKLFF. The CDR3 bases are TGTGCCTGGAGTGTGACAGGGTTGGGTGAAAAACTGTTTTTT. This chain joins TRBV30 and TRBJ1-4, with 7 bases identical to TRBD1. Germline CDR1 and CDR2: GTSNPN and SVGIG (reference sequence). V trimming: 0 bases; J trimming: 7 bases; junction bases outside the gene matches: 5. The CDR3 contains 14 residues.

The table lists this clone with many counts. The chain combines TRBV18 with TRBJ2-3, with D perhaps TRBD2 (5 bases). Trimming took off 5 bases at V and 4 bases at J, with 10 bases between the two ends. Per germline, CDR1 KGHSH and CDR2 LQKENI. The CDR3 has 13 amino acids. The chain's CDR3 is CASSELEADTQYF. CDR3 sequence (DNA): TGTGCCAGCTCAGAACTAGAAGCAGATACGCAGTATTTT.

In DNA form, the CDR3 reads TGTGCCAGCAGCTTAGCGGAGGGGTCTGGCTACACCTTC. This sequence encodes CASSLAEGSGYTF. V gene TRBV7-9 combines with J gene TRBJ1-2, with D perhaps TRBD1 (5 bases). CDR1 is SEHNR, CDR2 FQNEAQ, per germline (reference sequence). The V and J ends lost 0 bases and 7 bases respectively, with 9 bases between them. CDR3 length: 13 amino acids.

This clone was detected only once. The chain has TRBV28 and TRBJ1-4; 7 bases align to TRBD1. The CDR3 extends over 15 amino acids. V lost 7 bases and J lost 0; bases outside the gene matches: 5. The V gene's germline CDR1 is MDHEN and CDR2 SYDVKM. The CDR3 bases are TGTGCCAGCACCTTGGGGACAGCAACTAATGAAAAACTGTTTTTT. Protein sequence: CASTLGTATNEKLFF. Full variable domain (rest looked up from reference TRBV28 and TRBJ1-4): DVKVTQSSRYLVKRTGEKVFLECVQDMDHENMFWYRQDPGLGLRLIYFSYDVKMKEKGDIPEGYSVSREKKERFSLILESASTNQTSMYLCASTLGTATNEKLFFGSGTQLSVL.

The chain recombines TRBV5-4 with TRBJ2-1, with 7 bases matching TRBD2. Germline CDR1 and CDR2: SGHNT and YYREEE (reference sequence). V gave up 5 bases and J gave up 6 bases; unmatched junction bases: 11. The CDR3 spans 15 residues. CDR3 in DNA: TGTGCCAGCAGTTCAGCTAGCGGCTTGGCCAATGAGCAGTTCTTC. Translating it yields CASSSASGLANEQFF.

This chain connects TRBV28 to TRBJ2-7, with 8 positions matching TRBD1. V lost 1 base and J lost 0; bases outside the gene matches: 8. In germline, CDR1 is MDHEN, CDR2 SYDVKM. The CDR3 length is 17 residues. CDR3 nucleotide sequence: TGTGCCAGCAGTTTATTCAAGGACAGGGCCCCCTCCTACGAGCAGTACTTC. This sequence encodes CASSLFKDRAPSYEQYF.

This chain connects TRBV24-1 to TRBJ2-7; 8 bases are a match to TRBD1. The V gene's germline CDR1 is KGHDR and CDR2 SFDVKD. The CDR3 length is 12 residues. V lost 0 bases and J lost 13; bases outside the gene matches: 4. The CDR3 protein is CATSDLSGTGYF. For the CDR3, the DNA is TGTGCCACCAGTGATTTGTCAGGGACAGGATACTTC.

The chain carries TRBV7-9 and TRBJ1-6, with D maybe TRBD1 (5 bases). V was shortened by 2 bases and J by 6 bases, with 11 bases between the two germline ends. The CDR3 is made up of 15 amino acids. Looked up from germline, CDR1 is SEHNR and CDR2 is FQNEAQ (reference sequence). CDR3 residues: CASSLQGTANSPLHF. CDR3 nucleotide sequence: TGTGCCAGCAGCTTACAAGGGACTGCTAATTCACCCCTCCACTTT. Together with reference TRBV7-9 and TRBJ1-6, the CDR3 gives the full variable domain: DTGVSQNPRHKITKRGQNVTFRCDPISEHNRLYWYRQTLGQGPEFLTYFQNEAQLEKSRLLSDRFSAERPKGSFSTLEIQRTEQGDSAMYLCASSLQGTANSPLHFGNGTRLTVT.

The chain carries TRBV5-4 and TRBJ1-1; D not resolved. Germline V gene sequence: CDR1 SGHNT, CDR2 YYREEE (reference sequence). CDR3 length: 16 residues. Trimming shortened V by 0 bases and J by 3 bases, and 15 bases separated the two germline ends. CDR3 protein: CASSLGSGSLDTEAFF. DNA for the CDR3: TGTGCCAGCAGCTTGGGCTCCGGGAGTTTAGACACTGAAGCTTTCTTT.

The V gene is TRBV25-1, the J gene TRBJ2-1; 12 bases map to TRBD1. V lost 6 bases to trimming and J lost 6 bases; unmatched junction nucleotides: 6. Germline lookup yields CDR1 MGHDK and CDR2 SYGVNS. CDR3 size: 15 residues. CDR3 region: CASSPGQGAFNEQFF. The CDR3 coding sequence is TGTGCCAGCAGCCCGGGACAGGGGGCTTTCAATGAGCAGTTCTTC.

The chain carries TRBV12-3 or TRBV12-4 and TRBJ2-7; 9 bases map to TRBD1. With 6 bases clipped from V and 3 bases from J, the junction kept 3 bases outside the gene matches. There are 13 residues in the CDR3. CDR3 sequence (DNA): TGTGCCAGCAGATTGACAGGGGGCTACGAGCAGTACTTC. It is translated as CASRLTGGYEQYF.

The CDR3 DNA sequence: TGTGCCAGCAGCGTAAGTCACAGGGGCCTGGAAGGCTACACCTTC. Its translation is CASSVSHRGLEGYTF. The chain combines TRBV9 with TRBJ1-2; the match to TRBD1 covers 7 bases. This CDR3 has 15 amino acids. The J segment lost 8 bases and the V segment lost 1 base, leaving 11 bases of the junction unmatched. Germline lookup yields CDR1 SGDLS and CDR2 YYNGEE. The full variable domain, in which reference TRBV9 and TRBJ1-2 provide the parts outside the CDR3, is DSGVTQTPKHLITATGQRVTLRCSPRSGDLSVYWYQQSLDQGLQFLIQYYNGEERAKGNILERFSAQQFPDLHSELNLSSLELGDSALYFCASSVSHRGLEGYTFGSGTRLTVV.

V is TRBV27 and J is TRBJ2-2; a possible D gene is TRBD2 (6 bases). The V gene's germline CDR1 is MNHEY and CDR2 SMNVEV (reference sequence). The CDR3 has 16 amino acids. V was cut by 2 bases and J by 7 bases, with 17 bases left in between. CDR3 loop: CASSLQGAGFGGELFF. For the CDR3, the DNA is TGTGCCAGCAGTTTACAAGGGGCGGGGTTCGGCGGGGAGCTGTTTTTT.

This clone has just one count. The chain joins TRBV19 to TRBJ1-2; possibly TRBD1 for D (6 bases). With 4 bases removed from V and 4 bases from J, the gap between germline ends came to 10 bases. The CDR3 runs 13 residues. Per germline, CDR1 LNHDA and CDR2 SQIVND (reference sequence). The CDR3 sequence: CASSTTGFYGYTF. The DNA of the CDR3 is TGTGCCAGTAGTACCACAGGGTTCTATGGCTACACCTTC. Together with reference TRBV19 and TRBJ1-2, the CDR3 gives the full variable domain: DGGITQSPKYLFRKEGQNVTLSCEQNLNHDAMYWYRQDPGQGLRLIYYSQIVNDFQKGDIAEGYSVSREKKESFPLTVTSAQKNPTAFYLCASSTTGFYGYTFGSGTRLTVV.

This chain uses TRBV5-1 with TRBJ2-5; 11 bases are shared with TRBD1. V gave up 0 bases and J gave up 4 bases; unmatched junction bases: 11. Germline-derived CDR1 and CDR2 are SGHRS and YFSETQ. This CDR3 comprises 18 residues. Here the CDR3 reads CASSLDPSRTGGGETQYF. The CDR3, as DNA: TGCGCCAGCAGCTTGGACCCTTCCAGGACAGGGGGCGGAGAGACCCAGTACTTC.

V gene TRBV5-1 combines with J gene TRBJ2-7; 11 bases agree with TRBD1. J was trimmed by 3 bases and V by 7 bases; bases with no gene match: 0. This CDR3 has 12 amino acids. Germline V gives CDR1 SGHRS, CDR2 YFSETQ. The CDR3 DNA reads TGCGCCAGCGGGACAGGGGGCTACGAGCAGTACTTC. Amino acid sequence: CASGTGGYEQYF.

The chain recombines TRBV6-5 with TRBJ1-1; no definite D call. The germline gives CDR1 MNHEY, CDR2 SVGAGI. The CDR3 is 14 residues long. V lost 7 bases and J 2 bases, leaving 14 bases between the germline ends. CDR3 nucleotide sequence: TGTGCCAGCAAGTTGCCGTGGGCAAACACTGAAGCTTTCTTT. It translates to CASKLPWANTEAFF.

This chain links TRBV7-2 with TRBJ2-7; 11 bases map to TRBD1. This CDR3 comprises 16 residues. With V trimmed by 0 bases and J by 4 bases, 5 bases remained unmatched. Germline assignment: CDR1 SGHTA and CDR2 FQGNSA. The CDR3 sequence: CASSLAPGQGVYEQYF. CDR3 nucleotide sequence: TGTGCCAGCAGCTTAGCGCCGGGACAGGGGGTTTACGAGCAGTACTTC. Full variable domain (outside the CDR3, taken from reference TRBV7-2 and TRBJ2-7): GAGVSQSPSNKVTEKGKDVELRCDPISGHTALYWYRQSLGQGLEFLIYFQGNSAPDKSGLPSDRFSAERTGGSVSTLTIQRTQQEDSAVYLCASSLAPGQGVYEQYFGPGTRLTVT.

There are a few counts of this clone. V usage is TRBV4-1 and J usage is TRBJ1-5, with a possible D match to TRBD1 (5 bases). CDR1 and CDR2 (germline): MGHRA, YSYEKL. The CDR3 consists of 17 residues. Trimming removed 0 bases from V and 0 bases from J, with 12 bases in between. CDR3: CASSQDLGDYSNQPQHF. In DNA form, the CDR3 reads TGCGCCAGCAGCCAAGATCTGGGGGACTATAGCAATCAGCCCCAGCATTTT.